This paragraph covers one TCR beta chain sequence. Its antigen is not identified. This sample was taken from a study of shared clonotypes between healthy human individuals. Study results and limitations: Rarefaction exposed incomplete sorted-subset sequencing despite large depth.

Germline V lookup: CDR1 SQVTM, CDR2 ANQGSEA. The V and J ends lost 6 bases and 3 bases respectively, with 12 bases between them. This CDR3 has 13 residues. Cells designated naive CD8 were CD45RO-negative and were positively selected for CCR7, with terminally differentiated effector memory CD45RA+ cells excluded. Over several immunoSEQ plates, each subset's genomic DNA was distributed in even portions. Profiled with immunoSEQ multiplex PCR; TCRdb holds only in-frame clones, not every one. The sample carries about 870,000 clones, 85% to 95% recorded once. The sequence was collected from a man younger than 40 in good health. This rearrangement joins TRBV29-1 to TRBJ2-1; the D gene is possibly TRBD2 (5 bases). Sequencing input: naive CD8+ T cells sorted from blood. The CDR3 sequence: CSVVFGDYNEQFF. CDR3 nucleotides: TGCAGCGTGGTCTTCGGGGACTACAATGAGCAGTTCTTC.